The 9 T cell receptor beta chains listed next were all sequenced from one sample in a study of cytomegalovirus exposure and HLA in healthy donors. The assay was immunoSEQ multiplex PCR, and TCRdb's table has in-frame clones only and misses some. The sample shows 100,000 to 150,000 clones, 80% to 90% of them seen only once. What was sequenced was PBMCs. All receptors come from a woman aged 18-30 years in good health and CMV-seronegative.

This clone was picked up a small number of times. CDR3 nucleotide sequence: TGTGCCAGCAGTTTTGCCCAGGCCCAGCATTTT. This translates into CASSFAQAQHF. The genes are TRBV28 and TRBJ1-5; no reliable D call. The CDR3 totals 11 residues. From germline, CDR1 is MDHEN and CDR2 SYDVKM. Trimming stripped 3 bases from V and 11 bases from J, with 8 bases between.

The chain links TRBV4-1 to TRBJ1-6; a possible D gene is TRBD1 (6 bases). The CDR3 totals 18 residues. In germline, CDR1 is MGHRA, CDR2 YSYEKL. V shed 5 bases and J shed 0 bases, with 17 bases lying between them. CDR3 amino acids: CASSTTGFPSSYNSPLHF. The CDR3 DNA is TGCGCCAGCAGCACAACAGGGTTTCCGAGCTCCTATAATTCACCCCTCCACTTT.

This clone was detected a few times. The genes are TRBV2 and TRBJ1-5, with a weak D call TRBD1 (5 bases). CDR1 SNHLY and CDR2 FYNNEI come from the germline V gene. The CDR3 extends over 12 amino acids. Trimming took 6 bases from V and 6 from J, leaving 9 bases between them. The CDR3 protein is CASRGDSQPQHF. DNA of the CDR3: TGTGCCAGCAGAGGCGACAGTCAGCCCCAGCATTTT.

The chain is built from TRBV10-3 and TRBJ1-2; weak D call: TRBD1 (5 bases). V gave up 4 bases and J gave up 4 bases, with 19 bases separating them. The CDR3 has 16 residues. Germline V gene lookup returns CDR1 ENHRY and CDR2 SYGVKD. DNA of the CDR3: TGTGCCATCAGTGCCTATTCCTTGAAGACAGTCTATGGCTACACCTTC. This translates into CAISAYSLKTVYGYTF.

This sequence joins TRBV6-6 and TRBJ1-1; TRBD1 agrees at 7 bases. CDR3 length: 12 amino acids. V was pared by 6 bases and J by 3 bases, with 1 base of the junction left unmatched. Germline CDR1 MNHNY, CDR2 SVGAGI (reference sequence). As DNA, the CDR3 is TGTGCCAGCAGAACAGGGGACACTGAAGCTTTCTTT. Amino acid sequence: CASRTGDTEAFF.

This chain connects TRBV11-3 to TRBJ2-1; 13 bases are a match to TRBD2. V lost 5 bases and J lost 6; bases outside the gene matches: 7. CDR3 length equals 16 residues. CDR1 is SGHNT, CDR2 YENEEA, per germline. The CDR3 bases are TGTGCCAGCAGCACAAATAGACTAGCGGGGGGCAATGAGCAGTTCTTC. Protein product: CASSTNRLAGGNEQFF.

Written as DNA, the CDR3 is TGTGCCAGCAGCGCCCCGGCCGGGGGTAGCTCCTACAATGAGCAGTTCTTC. It encodes CASSAPAGGSSYNEQFF. This chain links TRBV9 with TRBJ2-1; tentatively, D is TRBD2 (6 bases). The germline CDR1 and CDR2 sequences are SGDLS and YYNGEE. The CDR3 sequence is 17 residues long. Trimming removed 3 bases from V and 0 bases from J, with 16 bases in between. The full variable domain, rest sourced from reference TRBV9 and TRBJ2-1, is DSGVTQTPKHLITATGQRVTLRCSPRSGDLSVYWYQQSLDQGLQFLIQYYNGEERAKGNILERFSAQQFPDLHSELNLSSLELGDSALYFCASSAPAGGSSYNEQFFGPGTRLTVL.

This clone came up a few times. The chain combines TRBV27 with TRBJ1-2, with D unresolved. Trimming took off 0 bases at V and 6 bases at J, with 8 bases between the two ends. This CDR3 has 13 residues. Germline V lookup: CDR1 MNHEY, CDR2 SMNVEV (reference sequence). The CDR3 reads CASSLSRDHGYTF. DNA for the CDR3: TGTGCCAGCAGTTTATCGCGGGATCATGGCTACACCTTC.

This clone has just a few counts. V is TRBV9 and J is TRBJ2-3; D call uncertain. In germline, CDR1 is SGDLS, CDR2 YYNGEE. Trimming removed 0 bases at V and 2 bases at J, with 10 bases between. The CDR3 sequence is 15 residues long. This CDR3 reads CASSVVPQNTDTQYF. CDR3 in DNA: TGTGCCAGCAGCGTAGTACCCCAGAACACAGATACGCAGTATTTT.